This T cell receptor beta chain was sequenced in a study of blood T cell repertoires in COVID-19. Study context: Sites in the United States, Italy and Spain provided acute and convalescent COVID-19 samples. Sources were T cells, B-cell-depleted T cells, or PBMCs; the material itself was cDNA or gDNA.

Original data processing: Nucleated cell number was recorded as an estimate derived from reference gene primer amplification. The table came from immunoSEQ multiplex PCR; TCRdb's copy has only in-frame clones and leaves some out. That table furnishes V, J and clone size, whereas the DNA furnished D and trimming. The sample has fewer than 250,000 clones; 85% to 90% are singletons. Germline trimming cut 8 bases from V and 9 bases from J; bases unmatched to any gene: 11. This CDR3 is built from 13 residues. This clone has a single count. This sequence originates from a man aged 45 to 65 with acute or convalescent COVID-19. J is TRBJ2-7 and V is TRBV12-3 or TRBV12-4, with 9 bases lining up with TRBD2. What was sequenced was peripheral blood. DNA for the CDR3: TGTGCCAGCGAGTCGACTAGCGGCCTAATGCAGTACTTC. Translation: CASESTSGLMQYF.